Listed below are T cell receptor beta chains from one sample, sequenced in a study of blood T cell repertoires in COVID-19. Data came from immunoSEQ multiplex PCR; TCRdb stores just in-frame clones and leaves some out. This table holds tens of thousands of clones, approximately 80% found once. The sequencing input was peripheral blood. These receptors originate from a man in his sixties with acute or convalescent COVID-19. Both conserved end residues are part of each CDR3. Each record gives: clone size, V gene, D gene, J gene, CDR3 DNA, CDR3 protein. The D gene is left open where the match is weak. Where a row states a size, it is once, few, many or the class of an expanded clone; other rows omit it.

.	TRBV3-1/TRBV3-2	TRBD2	TRBJ2-3	TGTGCCAGCAGCCAAGCCGGGACTAGCGGGGGGTACTCCTTTACAGATACGCAGTATTTT	CASSQAGTSGGYSFTDTQYF
.	TRBV10-1	TRBD2	TRBJ2-3	TGCGCCAGCAGTAGCGGGGCGGGCACAGATACGCAGTATTTT	CASSSGAGTDTQYF
.	TRBV29-1	TRBD2	TRBJ2-2	TGCAGCGTTGAAGGAGTTCGTGGACTAGCGGGGGGGACCGGGGAGCTGTTTTTT	CSVEGVRGLAGGTGELFF
.	TRBV24-1	TRBD1	TRBJ1-1	TGTGCCACCAGTGATTTCGGACAGGGAGGAAAGGCTTTCTTT	CATSDFGQGGKAFF
.	TRBV7-2	.	TRBJ1-5	TGTGCCAGCAGCTTAGTCAGCGGGAATAGCAATCAGCCCCAGCATTTT	CASSLVSGNSNQPQHF
.	TRBV6-5	TRBD1	TRBJ1-1	TGTGCCAGCGGAAGACAGGGATGGACTGAAGCTTTCTTT	CASGRQGWTEAFF
.	TRBV19	TRBD1	TRBJ1-1	TGTGCCAGTAACAACAGGGGGCCGAACACTGAAGCTTTCTTT	CASNNRGPNTEAFF
.	TRBV2	.	TRBJ2-1	TGTGCCAGCAGTGAACAGCGGAGCGGAGAGCAGTTCTTC	CASSEQRSGEQFF
.	TRBV10-3	TRBD1	TRBJ1-6	TGTGCCATCAGTGAGTCGGGACAGCCAATAGGGCCTAATTCACCCCTCCACTTT	CAISESGQPIGPNSPLHF
once	TRBV7-9	TRBD1	TRBJ1-2	TGTGCCAGCAGCCCAAAGGGGGCAGTGAACTATGGCTACACCTTC	CASSPKGAVNYGYTF
.	TRBV28	TRBD2	TRBJ2-1	TGTGCCAGCAGGGGAGCGGGGGGTCTACCGTACAATGAGCAGTTCTTC	CASRGAGGLPYNEQFF
few	TRBV5-6	.	TRBJ2-1	TGTGCCAGCAGCTTGGCTAGACCCCATGAGCAGTTCTTC	CASSLARPHEQFF
.	TRBV5-1	.	TRBJ1-5	TGCGCCAGCAGCTTGGGGGACACTAGCAATCAGCCCCAGCATTTT	CASSLGDTSNQPQHF
.	TRBV6-5	TRBD2	TRBJ2-1	TGTGCCAGCAGTTTTTCAGCGGGGGGTCCAAATGAGCAGTTCTTC	CASSFSAGGPNEQFF
once	TRBV5-1	.	TRBJ2-2	TGCGCCAGCAGCCGGGGAGGCAGGGCAGGCACCGGGGAGCTGTTTTTT	CASSRGGRAGTGELFF
.	TRBV3-1/TRBV3-2	TRBD1	TRBJ1-1	TGTGCCAGCAGCCAAGGCCCAGGGGGGAGCACTGAAGCTTTCTTT	CASSQGPGGSTEAFF
.	TRBV9	.	TRBJ1-2	TGTGCCAGCAGCGTAGGAGGGAGGGCGGGCTATGGCTACACCTTC	CASSVGGRAGYGYTF
.	TRBV28	TRBD1	TRBJ1-2	TGTGCCAGCAGTTTGACAGGGGTTAACTATGGCTACACCTTC	CASSLTGVNYGYTF
.	TRBV7-6	.	TRBJ1-4	TGTGCCAGCAGCTTAGATTCAGGGCGTAATGAAAAACTGTTTTTT	CASSLDSGRNEKLFF
.	TRBV19	TRBD1	TRBJ1-4	TGTGCCAGTAGAGGGACAGGGAAAGAAAGACTGTTTTTT	CASRGTGKERLFF
.	TRBV9	.	TRBJ1-2	TGTGCCAGCAGCCCAGGGTTCGAGGCCCTGCATGCGTACACCTTC	CASSPGFEALHAYTF
.	TRBV19	.	TRBJ2-4	TGTGCCAGTAGTATAGGAGGAGGGCAATCGAGAGGCATTCAGTACTTC	CASSIGGGQSRGIQYF
few	TRBV6-5	.	TRBJ1-5	TGTGCCAGCAGGGGAGGGGGTGGCAATCAGCCCCAGCATTTT	CASRGGGGNQPQHF
once	TRBV7-2	.	TRBJ1-6	TGTGCCAGCAGCTTGGGCAGAGCCTGGAATTCACCCCTCCACTTT	CASSLGRAWNSPLHF
.	TRBV18	.	TRBJ1-6	TGTGCCAGCTCTCCTAGACAGGTCAATAATTCACCCCTCCACTTT	CASSPRQVNNSPLHF
.	TRBV7-9	TRBD1	TRBJ2-3	TGTGCCAGCAGCTCGGGACAGGGGCGCACAGATACGCAGTATTTT	CASSSGQGRTDTQYF
.	TRBV27	TRBD1	TRBJ1-2	TGTGCCAGCAACCTCGCGGGACAGCCCCGGGAGGGCTATGGCTACACCTTC	CASNLAGQPREGYGYTF
.	TRBV4-1	.	TRBJ2-3	TGCGCCAGCAGCCCCGGTAGCGGTTACACAGATACGCAGTATTTT	CASSPGSGYTDTQYF
.	TRBV5-1	TRBD2	TRBJ2-5	TGCGCCAGCAGCTTTACTAGCGGGGTCCAAGAGACCCAGTACTTC	CASSFTSGVQETQYF
.	TRBV6-2/TRBV6-3	.	TRBJ1-6	TGTGCCAGCAGTTACCTCAGGATGACGCAGGGCGATTCACCCCTCCACTTT	CASSYLRMTQGDSPLHF
.	TRBV3-1/TRBV3-2	TRBD1	TRBJ1-3	TGTGCCAGCAGCATGGGACAGGGGTATCTAGGAAACACCATATATTTT	CASSMGQGYLGNTIYF
few	TRBV7-3	TRBD2	TRBJ2-1	TGTGCCAGCAGCTTAACGTCCAGCGGGGGGCTCAATGAGCAGTTCTTC	CASSLTSSGGLNEQFF
.	TRBV6-5	TRBD1	TRBJ2-7	TGTGCCAGCCGACTGCAGGGGGCATCCTTCTACGAGCAGTACTTC	CASRLQGASFYEQYF
.	TRBV28	.	TRBJ2-7	TGTGCCAGCAGCGTCGGGGTCCGCTACGAGCAGTACTTC	CASSVGVRYEQYF
.	TRBV2	.	TRBJ2-1	TGTGCCAGCAGTTTTTCGGGAACTTACAATGAGCAGTTCTTC	CASSFSGTYNEQFF
few	TRBV28	TRBD1	TRBJ1-6	TGTGCCAGCAGTTTCCCACCCGCGACAGGGGAATTAAGGTCACCCCTCCACTTT	CASSFPPATGELRSPLHF
.	TRBV5-4	.	TRBJ1-2	TGTGCCAGCAGCTTGGGGGTGGCAGGGATCTATGGCTACACCTTC	CASSLGVAGIYGYTF
.	TRBV7-2	.	TRBJ1-2	TGTGCCAGCAGCTTATGGGGGCAGGGCTATGGCTACACCTTC	CASSLWGQGYGYTF
.	TRBV10-3	TRBD1	TRBJ2-3	TGTGCCACCGGGGACAGTCGGGACACAGATACGCAGTATTTT	CATGDSRDTDTQYF
.	TRBV5-1	TRBD1	TRBJ2-1	TGCGCCAGCAGCGGTGCCCGGGACAGAGGGGGTCGGGAGCAGTTCTTC	CASSGARDRGGREQFF
.	TRBV2	TRBD1	TRBJ2-3	TGTGCCAGCAGCCAGGGACAGGGTCCAGATACGCAGTATTTT	CASSQGQGPDTQYF
once	TRBV29-1	.	TRBJ1-1	TGCAGCGTTGCACAGGAGCCCCACACTGAAGCTTTCTTT	CSVAQEPHTEAFF
.	TRBV18	.	TRBJ2-3	TGTGCCAGCTCACCTGGGACAACCACAGATACGCAGTATTTT	CASSPGTTTDTQYF
.	TRBV19	TRBD1	TRBJ1-2	TGTGCCAGTAGTCCCAGACAGGGGGGCTACACCTTC	CASSPRQGGYTF
.	TRBV6-6	TRBD1	TRBJ2-3	TGTGCCAGCAGTCGGACAGGGGGCACAGATACGCAGTATTTT	CASSRTGGTDTQYF
.	TRBV9	TRBD2	TRBJ2-2	TGTGCCAGCAGCCTTAGGAACGGGGGGGCGACCGGGGAGCTGTTTTTT	CASSLRNGGATGELFF
few	TRBV7-9	.	TRBJ2-3	TGTGCCAGCAGCTTAAAGATTAGCGACGGCACAGATACGCAGTATTTT	CASSLKISDGTDTQYF
.	TRBV2	.	TRBJ2-5	TGTGCCAGCAGTGACACAGGGCGGGAGACCCAGTACTTC	CASSDTGRETQYF
.	TRBV5-6	TRBD1	TRBJ2-4	TGTGCCAGCAGCTTCCCAGGGGGCAGGGGGGCCAAAAACATTCAGTACTTC	CASSFPGGRGAKNIQYF
few	TRBV10-1	TRBD1	TRBJ2-1	TGCGCCAGTTGGGGGGACAGGGATTACCCCTTCTCCTACAATGAGCAGTTCTTC	CASWGDRDYPFSYNEQFF
.	TRBV7-2	TRBD1	TRBJ1-1	TGTGCCAGCAGCGAACGACAGGGGGAAGCTTTCTTT	CASSERQGEAFF
.	TRBV7-9	.	TRBJ2-5	TGTGCCAGCAGCCTTAAAGAGACCCAGTACTTC	CASSLKETQYF
.	TRBV18	TRBD1	TRBJ1-5	TGTGCCAGCTCACTTACTCCAGGGGGCCGTAGCAATCAGCCCCAGCATTTT	CASSLTPGGRSNQPQHF
few	TRBV2	TRBD1	TRBJ1-6	TGTGCCAGCAGCGGTAGGGACAGCCGGAGGAATTCACCCCTCCACTTT	CASSGRDSRRNSPLHF
many	TRBV6-2/TRBV6-3	TRBD2	TRBJ2-1	TGTGCCAGCAGCGTGGATCAGCGGGGGGGTAGCTCCTACAATGAGCAGTTCTTC	CASSVDQRGGSSYNEQFF
.	TRBV7-8	.	TRBJ1-2	TGTGCCAGCAGCCCACAACAAGGGGGAAACTATGGCTACACCTTC	CASSPQQGGNYGYTF
.	TRBV20-1	.	TRBJ2-3	TGCAGTGCTGGGGGCCCAGATACGCAGTATTTT	CSAGGPDTQYF